The 8 T cell receptor beta chains below all came from one sample that was sequenced in a study of blood T cell repertoires in COVID-19. Method: immunoSEQ multiplex PCR; TCRdb's copy keeps in-frame clones and lacks some. This table holds 90,000 to 120,000 clones, roughly 92% found once. Specimen: peripheral blood. The receptors were sampled from an older man with acute or convalescent COVID-19.

The J gene is TRBJ1-5, the V gene TRBV18; possibly TRBD1 for D (6 bases). This CDR3 region has 19 residues. The germline V gene encodes CDR1 KGHSH and CDR2 LQKENI. V was cut by 2 bases and J by 0 bases, with 20 bases left in between. This CDR3 is CASSPSGGPPGYSNQPQHF. In nucleotides, the CDR3 is TGTGCCAGCTCACCATCGGGGGGGCCACCGGGGTATAGCAATCAGCCCCAGCATTTT. The full variable domain, completed using reference TRBV18 and TRBJ1-5, is NAGVMQNPRHLVRRRGQEARLRCSPMKGHSHVYWYRQLPEEGLKFMVYLQKENIIDESGMPKERFSAEFPKEGPSILRIQQVVRGDSAAYFCASSPSGGPPGYSNQPQHFGDGTRLSIL.

This clone was recorded only once. Other DNA sequences from this sample encode an identical CDR3 as well. This chain uses TRBV27 with TRBJ1-5; D is possibly TRBD1 (5 bases). V was clipped by 3 bases and J by 7 bases, with 13 bases between them. Per germline, CDR1 MNHEY and CDR2 SMNVEV (reference sequence). This CDR3 is built from 14 residues. CDR3 DNA: TGTGCCAGCAGTTTGGGGGGAGTGGGGCAGCCCCAGCATTTT. It codes for CASSLGGVGQPQHF.

This clone was observed a single time. One end of the junction is discordant with germline, which a read error may explain. This chain uses TRBV7-7 with TRBJ2-3; no clear D. CDR1 is SSHAT and CDR2 is FNYEAQ in the germline V gene (reference sequence). The CDR3 extends over 15 amino acids. This CDR3 reads CASSRGPYEADTQYF. The CDR3, as DNA: TGTGCTAGCAGCCGTGGGCCTTATGAAGCAGATACGCAGTATTTT.

J is TRBJ1-1 and V is TRBV6-2 or TRBV6-3; the match to TRBD1 covers 7 bases. This CDR3 spans 14 amino acids. The V segment lost 6 bases and the J segment 8 bases; nucleotides outside the gene matches: 12. Germline V CDR1 and CDR2: MNHEY, SVGEGT. The CDR3 loop is CASSHTRQGSEAFF. CDR3 DNA: TGTGCCAGCAGCCACACTCGACAGGGCTCAGAAGCTTTCTTT.

The genes are TRBV7-9 and TRBJ2-5, with a weak D call TRBD2 (6 bases). The germline gives CDR1 SEHNR, CDR2 FQNEAQ (reference sequence). The CDR3 loop spans 15 amino acids. Trimming pared 5 bases from V and 4 bases from J, leaving 17 bases between. CDR3 sequence reads: CASSQGGAGRETQYF. For the CDR3, the DNA is TGTGCCAGCAGCCAAGGAGGGGCCGGGAGAGAGACCCAGTACTTC. Complete variable domain (other parts from reference TRBV7-9 and TRBJ2-5): DTGVSQNPRHKITKRGQNVTFRCDPISEHNRLYWYRQTLGQGPEFLTYFQNEAQLEKSRLLSDRFSAERPKGSFSTLEIQRTEQGDSAMYLCASSQGGAGRETQYFGPGTRLLVL.

V is TRBV12-3 or TRBV12-4 and J is TRBJ2-3, with 12 bases identical to TRBD2. The length of the CDR3 is 13 residues. After removal of 9 bases from V and 4 bases from J, the junction contained 2 bases not matched to a gene. The CDR3 sequence is CASTSGRSDTQYF. In DNA form, the CDR3 reads TGTGCCAGTACTAGCGGGAGGTCAGATACGCAGTATTTT.

The rearrangement joins TRBV7-8 to TRBJ2-1; 7 positions match TRBD1. The trim removed 2 bases at V and 4 bases at J, leaving 11 bases unmatched. This CDR3 spans 17 amino acids. Germline CDR1 is SGHVS and CDR2 is FQNEAQ. As DNA, the CDR3 is TGTGCCAGCAGCTTACAGGGGGTCTACCTTATATACAATGAGCAGTTCTTC. Translated, it gives CASSLQGVYLIYNEQFF.

The chain uses TRBV5-1 and TRBJ1-4; TRBD1 aligns across 8 bases. The germline V gene has CDR1 SGHRS and CDR2 YFSETQ. This CDR3 comprises 14 residues. V shed 2 bases and J 7 bases; nucleotides not matched to a gene: 4. CDR3 region: CASSFSGGVEKLFF. CDR3 bases: TGCGCCAGCAGCTTCTCAGGGGGCGTTGAAAAACTGTTTTTT.